A selection of T cell receptor beta chains follows, all from one sample in a study of lymphopenia after photon versus proton radiotherapy. TCRdb's table, derived via immunoSEQ multiplex PCR, lists solely in-frame clones and lacks some. The data show approximately 21,000 clones, with around 85% seen just once and approximately 18% held by the top ten. The sequencing used peripheral blood, collected from a patient treated with photon-based radiotherapy. The receptors stem from a man aged 60 to 75 with pancreatic cancer. Each CDR3 is given with its conserved first and last residue. The size field is filled for only some rows; it gives once, few, many or a size class.

CDR3aa: CASSISPLGAYEQYF
v_gene: TRBV19
abundance: NA

CDR3aa: CASSGVGISYNEQFF
v_gene: TRBV5-1
abundance: NA

CDR3aa: CASSGQYEQYF
v_gene: TRBV18
abundance: NA

CDR3aa: CAWSIGAPFYYEQYF
v_gene: TRBV30
abundance: NA

CDR3aa: CASSQGGTSYNEQFF
v_gene: TRBV4-3
abundance: NA

CDR3aa: CASSPREYTEAFF
v_gene: TRBV19
abundance: NA

CDR3aa: CSVEERLAKNIQYF
v_gene: TRBV29-1
abundance: NA

CDR3aa: CASSDRYSSPLHF
v_gene: TRBV2
abundance: NA

CDR3aa: CASSHLSNEAFF
v_gene: TRBV14
abundance: NA

CDR3aa: CASRPEDTQYF
v_gene: TRBV2
abundance: few

CDR3aa: CASSLLYEQYF
v_gene: TRBV7-5
abundance: NA

CDR3aa: CASSYRGGRDTQYF
v_gene: TRBV6-5
abundance: NA

CDR3aa: CASSYGKSTDTQYF
v_gene: TRBV6-5
abundance: NA

CDR3aa: CASRGTSGVWPQHF
v_gene: TRBV19
abundance: NA

CDR3aa: CASKENNEQFF
v_gene: TRBV2
abundance: NA

CDR3aa: CASSPGAGVVYEQYF
v_gene: TRBV18
abundance: NA

CDR3aa: CASSSDRLQQYF
v_gene: TRBV5-1
abundance: NA

CDR3aa: CASRLSSGGQGREQYF
v_gene: TRBV6-6
abundance: NA

CDR3aa: CASSEGGGSNQPQHF
v_gene: TRBV6-1
abundance: NA

CDR3aa: CSARDRETQYF
v_gene: TRBV20-1
abundance: NA

CDR3aa: CASSVGQPQHF
v_gene: TRBV9
abundance: NA

CDR3aa: CASSLDGGRDGYTF
v_gene: TRBV6-6
abundance: once

CDR3aa: CAWDGGQVATNEKLFF
v_gene: TRBV30
abundance: NA

CDR3aa: CAWRLAGAKNIQYF
v_gene: TRBV30
abundance: NA

CDR3aa: CASSSFLAVEQFF
v_gene: TRBV5-6
abundance: NA

CDR3aa: CASRTSGNEQFF
v_gene: TRBV2
abundance: NA

CDR3aa: CSVPTGWRFFF
v_gene: TRBV29-1
abundance: NA

CDR3aa: CAINGGNQETQYF
v_gene: TRBV10-3
abundance: NA

CDR3aa: CAWSHGPNQPQHF
v_gene: TRBV30
abundance: few

CDR3aa: CASSLRATSGGTDTQYF
v_gene: TRBV13
abundance: NA

CDR3aa: CASHLLGTSKSYEQYF
v_gene: TRBV27
abundance: NA

CDR3aa: CASSGEGANTEAFF
v_gene: TRBV6-1
abundance: NA

CDR3aa: CASRPTGHYGYTF
v_gene: TRBV5-1
abundance: once